Listed below are T cell receptor beta chains from one sample, sequenced in a study of blood T cell repertoires in COVID-19. The repertoire was sequenced with immunoSEQ multiplex PCR; TCRdb's copy has only in-frame clones and lacks some. The data contain around 310,000 clones, nearly 90% of them singletons. Sequenced material: PBMCs or T cells enriched from blood (not recorded which). The receptor set was obtained from a woman in her 30s who had recovered from COVID-19. Both conserved end residues are part of each CDR3. Each record gives: V gene, J gene, clone size, D gene, CDR3 DNA, CDR3 protein. A D gene is named only where the DNA matches it firmly. Expanded clones get a size class; other rows say once, few or many, or leave the size out.

TRBV7-9	TRBJ2-5	NA	NA	TGTGCCAGCAGCTTAGTACAAGAGACCCAGTACTTC	CASSLVQETQYF
TRBV9	TRBJ1-6	NA	NA	TGTGCCAGCAGCGGCGGTAACTATAATTCACCCCTCCACTTT	CASSGGNYNSPLHF
TRBV28	TRBJ2-7	NA	NA	TGTGCCAGCAGTTCAGGGGGGACGTCCTACGAGCAGTACTTC	CASSSGGTSYEQYF
TRBV15	TRBJ1-2	NA	TRBD1	TGTGCCACCAGCAGAGAACGGGACAGGGGCTCGAGGGGCTACACCTTC	CATSRERDRGSRGYTF
TRBV14	TRBJ2-7	NA	NA	TGTGCCAGCAGCCAAATTAGCGGTACCTACGAGCAGTACTTC	CASSQISGTYEQYF
TRBV15	TRBJ1-5	few	TRBD1	TGTGCCACCAGCAGGGACAGGGAAAGAAGCAATCAGCCCCAGCATTTT	CATSRDRERSNQPQHF
TRBV6-4	TRBJ1-1	NA	NA	TGTGCCAGCAGTGACTCGGCAGGGTGGGACACTGAAGCTTTCTTT	CASSDSAGWDTEAFF
TRBV6-5	TRBJ2-5	NA	NA	TGTGCCAGCAGTTACTCGAAGGGGGTTCTCGGGACCCAGTACTTC	CASSYSKGVLGTQYF
TRBV7-2	TRBJ2-3	NA	TRBD1	TGTGCCAGCAGCTTAGACCCCACACGACAGGGCCTCACAGATACGCAGTATTTT	CASSLDPTRQGLTDTQYF
TRBV6-5	TRBJ2-5	NA	NA	TGTGCCAGCAGAACAATGGAGGCGCTTAAGACCCAGTACTTC	CASRTMEALKTQYF
TRBV7-9	TRBJ2-3	NA	TRBD1	TGTGCCAGCAGCTCTAGGACAGGTAACACAGATACGCAGTATTTT	CASSSRTGNTDTQYF
TRBV6-1	TRBJ1-5	once	NA	TGTGCCAGCAGTGAAGAGAGGCGGGCAGCATATCAGCCCCAGCATTTT	CASSEERRAAYQPQHF
TRBV9	TRBJ2-5	NA	TRBD2	TGTGCCAGCAGCGTAGGCGGGAGTGAAGAGACCCAGTACTTC	CASSVGGSEETQYF
TRBV28	TRBJ2-3	NA	TRBD2	TGTGCCAGCAGCGCTTCACTAGCGGGTGCAGGAGATACGCAGTATTTT	CASSASLAGAGDTQYF
TRBV9	TRBJ1-6	NA	TRBD1	TGTGCCAGCAGCGGGGGACAGTATAATTCACCCCTCCACTTT	CASSGGQYNSPLHF
TRBV6-2/TRBV6-3	TRBJ1-2	NA	TRBD1	TGTGCCAGCAGTGCATGGGACAGGGTTAACTATGGCTACACCTTC	CASSAWDRVNYGYTF
TRBV10-1	TRBJ2-1	NA	TRBD2	TGCGCCAGCACACTAGCGGGAGATCGCAATGAGCAGTTCTTC	CASTLAGDRNEQFF